The 12 T cell receptor beta chains below come from one sample, sequenced in a study of blood T cell repertoires in COVID-19. TCRdb keeps only in-frame clones here, not all; method: immunoSEQ multiplex PCR. The sample consists of fewer than 200,000 clones, 84% of them appearing once. The source material was PBMCs or T cells enriched from blood (not recorded which). The receptors shown here come from a woman in her 30s who had been exposed to COVID-19.

The chain uses TRBV30 and TRBJ1-6; a possible D gene is TRBD1 (5 bases). CDR1 GTSNPN and CDR2 SVGIG come from the germline V gene (reference sequence). V lost 4 bases and J 6 bases, leaving 13 bases between the germline ends. This CDR3 is built from 14 residues. The CDR3 spells CAWKTGTANSPLHF. CDR3 bases: TGTGCCTGGAAAACAGGAACGGCTAATTCACCCCTCCACTTT.

The chain links TRBV5-4 to TRBJ2-5; D may be TRBD1 (5 bases). Germline values: CDR1 SGHNT, CDR2 YYREEE (reference sequence). V was shortened by 5 bases and J by 5 bases, with 16 bases between the two germline ends. The CDR3 is 14 residues long. The CDR3 protein is CASRTWAGSETQYF. The CDR3 DNA reads TGTGCCAGCAGGACCTGGGCAGGGTCGGAGACCCAGTACTTC.

The chain recombines TRBV4-1 with TRBJ2-3; 10 nucleotides match TRBD2. This CDR3 is built from 21 residues. Unmatched junction bases numbered 17, after V lost 0 bases and J lost 2 bases. In germline, CDR1 is MGHRA, CDR2 YSYEKL. CDR3 bases: TGCGCCAGCAGCCAAGATGGGGGGCTAGCGGGGGAGCCCGGCCTCACAGATACGCAGTATTTT. Amino acids: CASSQDGGLAGEPGLTDTQYF.

The chain combines TRBV4-3 with TRBJ1-1, with unresolved D. The CDR3 length is 14 residues. In germline, CDR1 is LGHNA, CDR2 YSLEER. V gave up 1 base and J gave up 7 bases, with 13 bases separating them. This CDR3 is CASSQGDYGVEAFF. The CDR3 DNA is TGCGCCAGCAGCCAAGGGGATTACGGGGTTGAAGCTTTCTTT.

Only a few counts were recorded for this clone. The chain recombines TRBV6-1 with TRBJ1-1; D perhaps matches TRBD1 (6 bases). There are 16 residues in the CDR3. Trimming pared 3 bases from V and 0 bases from J, leaving 14 bases between. The germline V gene encodes CDR1 MNHNS and CDR2 SASEGT. The CDR3 spells CASSETWTAMNTEAFF. The CDR3 region has the DNA TGTGCCAGCAGTGAGACCTGGACAGCAATGAACACTGAAGCTTTCTTT.

DNA for the CDR3: TGTGCCAGCAGCTTTCTAGCGGGCAGCAACAATGAGCAGTTCTTC. Encoded protein: CASSFLAGSNNEQFF. The chain couples TRBV7-3 to TRBJ2-1; 8 bases map to TRBD2. The trim removed 3 bases at V and 5 bases at J, leaving 6 bases unmatched. Germline values: CDR1 SGHTA, CDR2 FQGTGA. The CDR3 consists of 15 residues.

This rearrangement joins TRBV4-1 to TRBJ2-7; TRBD1 aligns across 8 bases. The V and J ends lost 2 bases and 6 bases, in that order; junction bases with no gene match: 9. Germline V gives CDR1 MGHRA, CDR2 YSYEKL. The CDR3 covers 15 residues. The CDR3 DNA reads TGCGCCAGCAGCCAATTCCCCGGGACAGGCCTCGAGCAGTACTTC. Amino acid sequence: CASSQFPGTGLEQYF.

The V gene is TRBV9, the J gene TRBJ2-3, with a tentative D call TRBD2 (5 bases). The CDR3 is made up of 13 amino acids. Germline CDR1 and CDR2: SGDLS and YYNGEE. V dropped 2 bases and J dropped 6 bases, with 10 bases sitting between them. The CDR3 region has the DNA TGTGCCAGCAGCGTGGACCCGGGGGATACGCAGTATTTT. It yields the protein CASSVDPGDTQYF.

The chain recombines TRBV7-2 with TRBJ1-1; D call uncertain. Germline V gene data show CDR1 as SGHTA and CDR2 as FQGNSA. V was pared by 3 bases and J by 5 bases, with 7 bases between. The CDR3 extends over 12 amino acids. The DNA for the CDR3 is TGTGCCAGCAGCTTGGGCGCGACTGAAGCTTTCTTT. Amino acids: CASSLGATEAFF. Full variable domain (missing parts from reference TRBV7-2 and TRBJ1-1): GAGVSQSPSNKVTEKGKDVELRCDPISGHTALYWYRQSLGQGLEFLIYFQGNSAPDKSGLPSDRFSAERTGGSVSTLTIQRTQQEDSAVYLCASSLGATEAFFGQGTRLTVV.

The gene calls are TRBV11-2 and TRBJ1-1; D is perhaps TRBD1 (6 bases). Trimming pared 5 bases from V and 5 bases from J, leaving 21 bases between. This CDR3 spans 16 amino acids. Germline V CDR1 and CDR2: SGHAT, FQNNGV. CDR3 residues: CASSPPGDDQVTEAFF. The CDR3 DNA is TGTGCCAGCAGCCCGCCAGGGGACGATCAGGTGACTGAAGCTTTCTTT. The whole variable domain, filled in from reference TRBV11-2 and TRBJ1-1, reads EAGVAQSPRYKIIEKRQSVAFWCNPISGHATLYWYQQILGQGPKLLIQFQNNGVVDDSQLPKDRFSAERLKGVDSTLKIQPAKLEDSAVYLCASSPPGDDQVTEAFFGQGTRLTVV.

The rearrangement uses TRBV19 and TRBJ2-7; the D gene is possibly TRBD1 (6 bases). Trimming removed 7 bases at V and 0 bases at J, with 13 bases between. The CDR3 is 14 residues long. Germline loops: CDR1 LNHDA, CDR2 SQIVND (reference sequence). The CDR3 DNA is TGTGCCAGTACTGTAGGGACATCCTCCTACGAGCAGTACTTC. Protein: CASTVGTSSYEQYF.

V and J are TRBV7-9 and TRBJ1-3; tentatively, D is TRBD1 (5 bases). Germline lookup yields CDR1 SEHNR and CDR2 FQNEAQ (reference sequence). The CDR3 has 16 amino acids. Trimming shortened V by 7 bases and J by 0 bases, and 16 bases separated the two germline ends. The DNA of the CDR3 is TGTGCCAGCACCCAGGGTGTAGGGGCCTCTGGAAACACCATATATTTT. This codes for CASTQGVGASGNTIYF.